This T cell receptor beta chain was profiled in a study of control samples from healthy donors and cancer patients. The count of this clone is one. Assay: immunoSEQ multiplex PCR; the TCRdb copy retains only in-frame clones and omits some. The profile shows 90,000 to 100,000 clones, over 60% of them singletons. CDR3 size: 16 residues. CDR1 is KGHSH and CDR2 is LQKENI in the germline V gene. The V and J ends lost 2 bases and 3 bases, in that order; junction bases with no gene match: 4. This chain connects TRBV18 to TRBJ1-5; TRBD1 matches 10 bases. The TCR originated in a woman aged 30 to 39 in good health. Sample: blood. This chain's CDR3 is CASSPSTGGINQPQHF. CDR3 coding DNA: TGTGCCAGCTCACCATCGACAGGGGGCATCAATCAGCCCCAGCATTTT.